These 26 T cell receptor beta chains were all obtained from the same sample, sequenced in a study of identical twins. One entry per CDR3 protein results from TCRdb running MiXCR on the 5' RACE reads. The sample carries about 240,000 distinct CDR3 sequences, over 9.5% recorded once. This same sample was also part of a study on yellow fever vaccine responses in identical twins.

What was sequenced was memory (CD45RO+) T cells sorted from blood. These receptors were collected from a woman under 30 in good health.

The chain carries TRBV20-1 and TRBJ2-2, with D possibly being TRBD2 (5 bases). Germline values: CDR1 DFQATT, CDR2 SNEGSKA (reference sequence). V lost 0 bases to trimming and J lost 6 bases, with 14 bases between them. The CDR3 totals 15 residues. In nucleotides, the CDR3 is TGCAGTGCTAGAGATTTCGAGAGGGTCGCCGGGGAGCTGTTTTTT. Its translation is CSARDFERVAGELFF.

The chain is built from TRBV12-3 or TRBV12-4 and TRBJ1-5; possibly TRBD1 for D (5 bases). The ends were cut back, 4 bases at V and 5 bases at J, with 15 bases in the middle. The CDR3 has 15 amino acids. DNA of the CDR3: TGTGCCAGCAGTTCTGGACACAGGAACGATCAGCCCCAGCATTTT. It codes for CASSSGHRNDQPQHF.

There are many counts of this clonotype. The V gene is TRBV7-9, the J gene TRBJ2-3; D remains ambiguous. V was shortened by 0 bases and J by 4 bases, with 5 bases between the two germline ends. Germline lookup yields CDR1 SEHNR and CDR2 FQNEAQ (reference sequence). CDR3 length: 13 residues. The CDR3 loop reads CASSLAPADTQYF. CDR3 coding DNA: TGTGCCAGCAGCTTAGCGCCTGCAGATACGCAGTATTTT.

This clonotype showed up just once. The chain has TRBV7-3 and TRBJ2-3; possibly TRBD1 for D (6 bases). The V and J ends lost 5 bases and 7 bases respectively, with 13 bases between them. Per the germline V gene, CDR1 is SGHTA and CDR2 is FQGTGA. There are 13 residues in the CDR3. The CDR3 coding sequence is TGTGCCAGCAGCCCAGGGGACACCAATACGCAGTATTTT. Translated: CASSPGDTNTQYF. The variable domain in full, with the rest retrieved from reference TRBV7-3 and TRBJ2-3, is GAGVSQTPSNKVTEKGKYVELRCDPISGHTALYWYRQSLGQGPEFLIYFQGTGAADDSGLPNDRFFAVRPEGSVSTLKIQRTERGDSAVYLCASSPGDTNTQYFGPGTRLTVL.

The V call is TRBV5-6, the J call TRBJ2-7; 9 bases match TRBD2. Germline loops: CDR1 SGHDT, CDR2 YYEEEE. Germline trimming cut 3 bases from V and 7 bases from J; bases unmatched to any gene: 11. This CDR3 has 15 residues. The CDR3 here is CASSSTPSGTREQYF. The DNA of the CDR3 is TGTGCCAGCAGCTCCACCCCTAGCGGGACTCGTGAGCAGTACTTC.

V and J are TRBV7-9 and TRBJ1-2, with 8 bases lining up with TRBD1. The CDR3 extends over 12 amino acids. With 3 bases clipped from V and 8 bases from J, the junction kept 2 bases outside the gene matches. The germline CDR1 and CDR2 sequences are SEHNR and FQNEAQ (reference sequence). DNA of the CDR3: TGTGCCAGCAGCTTCGACAGGGGCGGCTACACCTTC. Protein product: CASSFDRGGYTF.

The chain recombines TRBV27 with TRBJ2-2; unclear D gene. The CDR3 sequence is 13 residues long. Germline values: CDR1 MNHEY, CDR2 SMNVEV (reference sequence). V was pared by 3 bases and J by 5 bases, with 7 bases between. The CDR3 region is CASSFWSTGELFF. Here the CDR3 DNA reads TGTGCCAGCAGTTTTTGGTCAACCGGGGAGCTGTTTTTT.

This clonotype turned up a few times. This CDR3 is CASSLGALAGITGEQYF. The CDR3 DNA follows: TGTGCCAGCAGCTTAGGGGCTCTAGCGGGAATTACGGGGGAGCAGTACTTC. The rearrangement uses TRBV7-6 and TRBJ2-7; 9 positions agree with TRBD2. V trimming: 1 base; J trimming: 7 bases; junction bases outside the gene matches: 14. The CDR3 covers 17 residues. The germline gives CDR1 SGHVS, CDR2 FNYEAQ.

The sample holds a few counts of this clonotype. The chain combines TRBV28 with TRBJ2-5; 8 nucleotides line up with TRBD1. With 5 bases clipped from V and 2 bases from J, the junction kept 7 bases outside the gene matches. Per germline, CDR1 MDHEN and CDR2 SYDVKM. CDR3 length: 15 residues. The CDR3 DNA reads TGTGCCAGCAGTACCAGGGACAGGTTTCAAGAGACCCAGTACTTC. This translates into CASSTRDRFQETQYF.

This clonotype showed up many times. The V call is TRBV5-6, the J call TRBJ2-4; D is possibly TRBD1 (7 bases). This CDR3 is 15 amino acids long. Trimming stripped 3 bases from V and 8 bases from J, with 18 bases between. Germline CDR1 and CDR2: SGHDT and YYEEEE. CDR3 nucleotides: TGTGCCAGCAGCTCTCGGACTATCAGGGGGGACATTCAGTACTTC. Residues: CASSSRTIRGDIQYF.

The J gene is TRBJ2-7, the V gene TRBV7-2; TRBD2 matches 9 bases. The germline gives CDR1 SGHTA, CDR2 FQGNSA. V shed 3 bases and J 5 bases; nucleotides not matched to a gene: 14. The CDR3 length is 17 residues. The CDR3 nucleotides read TGTGCCAGCAGCTTCGACCCGCGGGCGGGAGGGTACCACGAGCAGTACTTC. Its protein product is CASSFDPRAGGYHEQYF.

The V call is TRBV7-9, the J call TRBJ2-7; no clear D gene. The ends were cut back, 1 base at V and 5 bases at J, with 12 bases in the middle. The germline CDR1 and CDR2 sequences are SEHNR and FQNEAQ (reference sequence). The CDR3 is 14 residues long. CDR3 DNA: TGTGCCAGCAGCTTAGACACGGTTGTCCACGAGCAGTACTTC. Translated, it gives CASSLDTVVHEQYF. Full variable domain (rest looked up from reference TRBV7-9 and TRBJ2-7): DTGVSQNPRHKITKRGQNVTFRCDPISEHNRLYWYRQTLGQGPEFLTYFQNEAQLEKSRLLSDRFSAERPKGSFSTLEIQRTEQGDSAMYLCASSLDTVVHEQYFGPGTRLTVT.

The chain combines TRBV5-6 with TRBJ2-2; possibly TRBD1 for D (6 bases). Trimming stripped 4 bases from V and 7 bases from J, with 20 bases between. The CDR3 consists of 16 residues. CDR1 SGHDT and CDR2 YYEEEE come from the germline V gene. The CDR3 region has the DNA TGTGCCAGCAGCCCCTTTGGACAGACCCAAGGCGGGGAGCTGTTTTTT. Translation gives CASSPFGQTQGGELFF.

This clonotype was observed a few times. The genes are TRBV20-1 and TRBJ1-1; D is ambiguous. V was shortened by 5 bases and J by 4 bases, with 17 bases between the two germline ends. CDR3 length: 14 amino acids. The germline CDR1 and CDR2 sequences are DFQATT and SNEGSKA (reference sequence). CDR3 DNA: TGCAGTGCTCCCACGGTATGGGTAGGCACTGAAGCTTTCTTT. It encodes CSAPTVWVGTEAFF.

This chain uses TRBV28 with TRBJ2-4; D gene uncertain. Germline CDR1 reads MDHEN; CDR2 reads SYDVKM. The CDR3 contains 16 residues. Trimming removed 3 bases at V and 1 base at J, with 13 bases between. The chain's CDR3 is CASSFIGNPAKNIQYF. CDR3 nucleotides: TGTGCCAGCAGTTTCATCGGAAATCCTGCCAAAAACATTCAGTACTTC.

This chain uses TRBV7-2 with TRBJ2-7, with 7 bases fitting TRBD2. Trimming cost V 1 base and J 5 bases; bases outside gene matches: 11. This CDR3 has 16 amino acids. Germline CDR1 reads SGHTA; CDR2 reads FQGNSA. The CDR3 nucleotides are TGTGCCAGCAGCTTAGAAAGTGGGTGGGAGGGCAACGAGCAGTACTTC. Protein sequence: CASSLESGWEGNEQYF.

CDR3 residues: CASSPPGTALNEQFF. The CDR3 region has the DNA TGTGCCAGCTCACCACCCGGGACAGCTCTCAATGAGCAGTTCTTC. The V and J genes are TRBV18 and TRBJ2-1, with 7 bases identical to TRBD1. With V trimmed by 0 bases and J by 6 bases, 5 bases remained unmatched. Germline CDR1 is KGHSH and CDR2 is LQKENI. The CDR3 extends over 15 amino acids.

The CDR3 region has the DNA TGTGCCAGCAGCTACGATACCAGGACAGGGGGAAGGCAGTACTTC. Translated, it gives CASSYDTRTGGRQYF. The J gene is TRBJ2-7, the V gene TRBV28; 10 bases are a match to TRBD1. The CDR3 is made up of 15 amino acids. Trimming removed 6 bases from V and 9 bases from J; junction bases left unmatched: 14. CDR1 and CDR2 from the germline V gene are MDHEN and SYDVKM.

This clonotype was found a few times. In DNA, the CDR3 is TGTGCCAGCAGTTTCCGAAGCGGCTCCGGTCGAGATACGCAGTATTTT. Amino acid sequence: CASSFRSGSGRDTQYF. J is TRBJ2-3 and V is TRBV6-5; D may be TRBD2 (5 bases). The CDR3 is made up of 16 amino acids. The germline gives CDR1 MNHEY, CDR2 SVGAGI. V lost 4 bases to trimming and J lost 5 bases, with 19 bases between them.

This clonotype was recorded many times. The CDR3 reads CASSPLVGEQYF. The CDR3 bases are TGTGCCAGCAGCCCTCTAGTCGGCGAGCAGTACTTC. The chain joins TRBV12-3 or TRBV12-4 to TRBJ2-7; D uncertain. V was shortened by 6 bases and J by 6 bases, with 12 bases between the two germline ends. This CDR3 comprises 12 residues.

In this sample, this clonotype turned up a few times. This chain links TRBV20-1 with TRBJ2-3; D may be TRBD1 (6 bases). Germline V gives CDR1 DFQATT, CDR2 SNEGSKA (reference sequence). Between the trimmed V and J ends, which lost 6 bases and 0 bases, there was a span of 19 bases. The CDR3 is 16 residues long. DNA of the CDR3: TGCAGTGCCCAACCGCCAGGGGCCTTCAGCACAGATACGCAGTATTTT. It specifies CSAQPPGAFSTDTQYF.

This clonotype was recorded at least ten times. CDR3 loop: CASSPTRQQPQHF. CDR3 nucleotide sequence: TGTGCCAGCAGCCCTACCAGACAGCAGCCCCAGCATTTT. This chain uses TRBV6-1 with TRBJ1-5; possibly TRBD1 for D (5 bases). Per the germline V gene, CDR1 is MNHNS and CDR2 is SASEGT. The CDR3 extends over 13 amino acids. Trimming stripped 6 bases from V and 7 bases from J, with 13 bases between.

The V gene is TRBV7-9, the J gene TRBJ2-2; D perhaps matches TRBD2 (7 bases). CDR1 and CDR2 from the germline V gene are SEHNR and FQNEAQ (reference sequence). The germline V and J ends were trimmed by 7 bases and 7 bases, with 19 bases remaining between them. This CDR3 is 15 amino acids long. The CDR3 region is CASTIAGGLIGELFF. CDR3 DNA sequence: TGTGCCAGCACCATCGCCGGGGGGCTGATCGGGGAGCTGTTTTTT. The full variable domain, with the rest looked up from reference TRBV7-9 and TRBJ2-2, is DTGVSQNPRHKITKRGQNVTFRCDPISEHNRLYWYRQTLGQGPEFLTYFQNEAQLEKSRLLSDRFSAERPKGSFSTLEIQRTEQGDSAMYLCASTIAGGLIGELFFGEGSRLTVL.

This clonotype was found a few times. The chain carries TRBV20-1 and TRBJ1-2, with D possibly matching TRBD1 (5 bases). This CDR3 spans 13 amino acids. The germline CDR1 and CDR2 sequences are DFQATT and SNEGSKA (reference sequence). V was trimmed by 5 bases and J by 2 bases, leaving 12 bases between them. CDR3 coding DNA: TGCAGTGCTCGATTGGACAAGAACTATGGCTACACCTTC. It yields the protein CSARLDKNYGYTF.

This clonotype was picked up a small number of times. The chain links TRBV20-1 to TRBJ2-7; TRBD1 aligns across 7 bases. The CDR3 covers 12 residues. V lost 3 bases, J lost 3 bases, and 2 bases stayed unmatched. Germline lookup yields CDR1 DFQATT and CDR2 SNEGSKA (reference sequence). CDR3 bases: TGCAGTGCTAGGGGACAGAACTACGAGCAGTACTTC. It yields the protein CSARGQNYEQYF.

This clonotype was observed a single time. The V and J genes are TRBV11-3 and TRBJ2-1; D ambiguous. The ends were cut back, 5 bases at V and 9 bases at J, with 11 bases in the middle. CDR1 is SGHNT and CDR2 is YENEEA in the germline V gene. CDR3 size: 12 residues. The CDR3 loop reads CASSREGREQFF. The CDR3 DNA sequence: TGTGCCAGCAGCCGAGAAGGACGTGAGCAGTTCTTC. Full variable domain (remainder filled in from reference TRBV11-3 and TRBJ2-1): EAGVVQSPRYKIIEKKQPVAFWCNPISGHNTLYWYLQNLGQGPELLIRYENEEAVDDSQLPKDRFSAERLKGVDSTLKIQPAELGDSAVYLCASSREGREQFFGPGTRLTVL.